Ten or more counts support the clone carrying this TCR beta chain. Every patient was untreated before thyroid surgery. TCRdb re-called the PCR reads via MiXCR. The data contain 75,000 to 100,000 clones, over 9.5% of them singletons. The CDR3 consists of 11 residues. Germline CDR1 and CDR2: MNHNS and SASEGT. V was pared by 10 bases and J by 5 bases, with 10 bases between. This specimen comes from a study of metastatic and nonmetastatic thyroid tumors. Sequencing was carried out using blood. The genes are TRBV6-1 and TRBJ2-3; D may be TRBD1 or TRBD2 (5 bases each). The TCR was taken from a female donor with papillary thyroid cancer or a benign thyroid nodule (not recorded which). Some clones in this sample may be carry-over from other donors' samples. The CDR3 DNA sequence: TGTGCCACCAAGAGGGGAGATACGCAGTATTTT. Translation gives CATKRGDTQYF.